Listed below are T cell receptor beta chains from one sample, sequenced in a study of PD-1 blockade in classical Hodgkin lymphoma. Some clones are missing from TCRdb's copy, which holds only in-frame ones; the method was immunoSEQ multiplex PCR. The profile covers under 100,000 clones, with around nine tenths appearing a single time and around 2.4% taken by the ten largest. Sequenced material: peripheral blood mononuclear cells (PBMCs), taken before the second cycle of nivolumab. These receptors were taken from a human donor with classical Hodgkin lymphoma. The CDR3 runs from the conserved cysteine through the conserved F or W. The D gene is left open where the match is weak. Only some rows state a clone size, as once, few, many or a class for expanded clones.

V gene	CDR3 length	J gene	clone size	D gene	CDR3 DNA	CDR3 protein
TRBV25-1	14	TRBJ2-7	-	TRBD1	TGTGCCAGCAGTGCGGACAGGGGACCCTACGAGCAGTACTTC	CASSADRGPYEQYF
TRBV27	17	TRBJ1-1	-	TRBD1	TGTGCCAGCAGTGCGGACAGGGCTTCAGTATGGAGGACTGAAGCTTTCTTT	CASSADRASVWRTEAFF
TRBV7-2	13	TRBJ2-7	-	TRBD2	TGTGCCAGCAGCCCTAGCGGGAGCTACGAGCAGTACTTC	CASSPSGSYEQYF
TRBV6-6	16	TRBJ2-3	-	-	TGTGCCAGCAGTTACTCGGTTCGGTCCCTATCGGATACGCAGTATTTT	CASSYSVRSLSDTQYF
TRBV30	17	TRBJ1-3	-	-	TGTGCCTGGAGCTGGCTCGGGACGGAAAACTCTGGAAACACCATATATTTT	CAWSWLGTENSGNTIYF
TRBV7-9	15	TRBJ2-7	-	-	TGTGCCAGCAGCTTAGAAGGGGCCCGGACCTACGAGCAGTACTTC	CASSLEGARTYEQYF
TRBV28	14	TRBJ1-4	-	-	TGTGCCAGCAGTTTTGGGGGGGCAGGTGAAAAACTGTTTTTT	CASSFGGAGEKLFF
TRBV5-6	16	TRBJ2-7	-	-	TGTGCCAGCAGCTTTTTCGGGGGAGCCTTGTCCTACGAGCAGTACTTC	CASSFFGGALSYEQYF
TRBV27	14	TRBJ2-7	-	-	TGTGCCAGCTCCCCCCGTACGGGAAACTACGAGCAGTACTTC	CASSPRTGNYEQYF
TRBV6-1	14	TRBJ2-7	-	-	TGTGCCAGCAGTGTCCGACAGGAGACCTACGAGCAGTACTTC	CASSVRQETYEQYF
TRBV5-6	13	TRBJ2-7	-	-	TGTGCCAGCCGCTGGAGGGGGTCCTACGAGCAGTACTTC	CASRWRGSYEQYF
TRBV6-5	16	TRBJ1-5	-	-	TGTGCCAGCAGTTCCCTCCCAGGCTCCGTGGGTCAGCCCCAGCATTTT	CASSSLPGSVGQPQHF
TRBV5-6	15	TRBJ1-1	once	TRBD1	TGTGCCAGCAGTGCCCGGACAGGCTTTAACACTGAAGCTTTCTTT	CASSARTGFNTEAFF
TRBV7-9	14	TRBJ2-3	-	-	TGTGCCAGCAGCTCTGAAACCCGCACAGATACGCAGTATTTT	CASSSETRTDTQYF
TRBV28	10	TRBJ1-1	few	-	TGTGCCAGCAGAGGGGGTGTAGCTTTCTTT	CASRGGVAFF
TRBV5-6	18	TRBJ1-5	-	TRBD1	TGTGCCAGCAGCTTGATCGTTCGAAGGGGGCAAAGCAATCAGCCCCAGCATTTT	CASSLIVRRGQSNQPQHF
TRBV1	21	TRBJ2-1	-	-	TGCACCAGCAGCCAAGGGAGTAGTAGCGGGTCCCCGAATACCTCCTACAATGAGCAGTTCTTC	CTSSQGSSSGSPNTSYNEQFF
TRBV28	12	TRBJ1-2	-	-	TGTGCCAGCAGTTTAATTGCATATGGCTACACCTTC	CASSLIAYGYTF
TRBV27	16	TRBJ2-3	-	TRBD2	TGTGCCAGCAGTTTATTCGGGACTAGCGGCACAGATACGCAGTATTTT	CASSLFGTSGTDTQYF
TRBV18	15	TRBJ2-5	-	TRBD1	TGTGCCAGCTCACCTCAGGACAGGGGGCTAGAGACCCAGTACTTC	CASSPQDRGLETQYF
TRBV28	12	TRBJ2-3	-	-	TGTGCCAGCAGTTTAATGCGTGGCTCACGGTATTTT	CASSLMRGSRYF
TRBV5-1	15	TRBJ2-3	-	TRBD2	TGCGCCAGCAGCTTGGCTCCGGGACTAGTAGATACGCAGTATTTT	CASSLAPGLVDTQYF